What follows are 29 T cell receptor beta chains derived from one specimen sequenced in a study of blood T cell repertoires in COVID-19. Assay: immunoSEQ multiplex PCR; the TCRdb copy retains only in-frame clones and omits some. This table has some 150,000 clones, 65% to 90% appearing once. The sequencing sample was made of peripheral blood. These receptors were collected from a woman between 50 and 59 years old with acute or convalescent COVID-19.

V usage is TRBV30 and J usage is TRBJ1-2; tentatively, D is TRBD1 (5 bases). Trimming pared 4 bases from V and 8 bases from J, leaving 14 bases between. Looked up from germline, CDR1 is GTSNPN and CDR2 is SVGIG (reference sequence). There are 12 residues in the CDR3. The CDR3 DNA follows: TGTGCCTGGAATCAGGGCTTGGGGGGCTACACCTTC. Its protein product is CAWNQGLGGYTF.

The chain couples TRBV10-3 to TRBJ2-3; maybe TRBD2 (6 bases). V lost 6 bases to trimming and J lost 1 base, with 17 bases between them. The germline V gene has CDR1 ENHRY and CDR2 SYGVKD. The CDR3 has 16 amino acids. The CDR3 bases are TGTGCCATCAGGGATTCGGGCAGGGAGGGCACAGATACGCAGTATTTT. Its translation: CAIRDSGREGTDTQYF.

This clone was detected once. The chain combines TRBV9 with TRBJ2-3; no clear D gene. The CDR3 is 13 amino acids. Per the germline V gene, CDR1 is SGDLS and CDR2 is YYNGEE. V was cut by 0 bases and J by 0 bases, with 2 bases left in between. In DNA, the CDR3 is TGTGCCAGCAGCGTAGCTAGCACAGATACGCAGTATTTT. Protein product: CASSVASTDTQYF.

The V gene is TRBV6-4, the J gene TRBJ1-5; no reliable D call. The germline gives CDR1 MRHNA, CDR2 SNTAGT. V dropped 10 bases and J dropped 5 bases, with 6 bases sitting between them. The CDR3 extends over 10 amino acids. The DNA for the CDR3 is TGTGCCAACTCATATCAGCCCCAGCATTTT. Protein: CANSYQPQHF.

V gene TRBV24-1 combines with J gene TRBJ2-2; D is ambiguous. The V end lost 5 bases, the J end lost 2 bases, and 2 bases lay between the germline ends. The CDR3 length is 12 residues. Looked up from germline, CDR1 is KGHDR and CDR2 is SFDVKD. CDR3 amino acids: CATSANTGELFF. CDR3 bases: TGTGCCACCAGTGCTAACACCGGGGAGCTGTTTTTT.

The chain employs TRBV10-3 and TRBJ2-1; no clear D. The CDR3 sequence is 14 residues long. Trimming took 8 bases from V and 1 from J, leaving 12 bases between them. The V gene's germline CDR1 is ENHRY and CDR2 SYGVKD. The CDR3 region is CAIANTVSYNEQFF. CDR3 nucleotides: TGTGCCATCGCTAATACAGTATCCTACAATGAGCAGTTCTTC.

The CDR3 nucleotides read TGCAGTGCTAGTAGTCTCGACTACTCCTACGAGCAGTACTTC. This encodes CSASSLDYSYEQYF. The rearrangement joins TRBV20-1 to TRBJ2-7; D possibly corresponds to TRBD2 (5 bases). The germline CDR1 and CDR2 sequences are DFQATT and SNEGSKA (reference sequence). Between the trimmed V and J ends, which lost 3 bases and 0 bases, there was a span of 12 bases. This CDR3 comprises 14 residues.

This clone was detected once. V gene TRBV6-5 combines with J gene TRBJ1-1, with 7 nucleotides matching TRBD1. J was trimmed by 10 bases and V by 2 bases; bases with no gene match: 7. Germline CDR1 is MNHEY and CDR2 is SVGAGI. The CDR3 is 13 amino acids. The CDR3 nucleotides are TGTGCCAGCAGTTACGGAACAGGGGCGGTAGCTTTCTTT. Translated, it gives CASSYGTGAVAFF.

The chain joins TRBV6-1 to TRBJ1-5, with D possibly matching TRBD1 (5 bases). CDR3 size: 14 residues. The ends were cut back, 3 bases at V and 5 bases at J, with 11 bases in the middle. The germline V gene encodes CDR1 MNHNS and CDR2 SASEGT. The CDR3 sequence is CASSEWGGDQPQHF. CDR3 bases: TGTGCCAGCAGTGAGTGGGGCGGAGATCAGCCCCAGCATTTT.

The chain employs TRBV15 and TRBJ2-7, with TRBD2 matching over 14 bases. Germline values: CDR1 LNHNV, CDR2 YYDKDF (reference sequence). J gave up 6 bases and V 5 bases, and 6 bases lay outside the gene matches. The CDR3 spans 15 residues. The CDR3 reads CATSLRLAGGAEQYF. Written as DNA, the CDR3 is TGTGCCACCAGCTTAAGACTAGCGGGAGGGGCCGAGCAGTACTTC.

This sequence joins TRBV27 and TRBJ2-1; D is perhaps TRBD2 (5 bases). Trimming left V 2 bases short and J 2 bases short, with 10 bases between. This CDR3 has 15 residues. Per the germline V gene, CDR1 is MNHEY and CDR2 is SMNVEV (reference sequence). The CDR3 DNA is TGTGCCAGCAGTTTACCCACCGGGGCCTACAATGAGCAGTTCTTC. Residues: CASSLPTGAYNEQFF.

Here the CDR3 reads CASSQDQGSNEKLFF. Written as DNA, the CDR3 is TGTGCCAGCAGCCAAGATCAGGGTTCTAATGAAAAACTGTTTTTT. This chain joins TRBV4-2 and TRBJ1-4; maybe TRBD1 (5 bases). Germline lookup yields CDR1 LGHNA and CDR2 YNFKEQ. Trimming stripped 0 bases from V and 3 bases from J, with 8 bases between. The CDR3 spans 15 residues.

The chain has TRBV23-1 and TRBJ1-2, with TRBD1 matching over 11 bases. TRBV23-1 is an ORF; its function is uncertain. The CDR3 is 16 amino acids. V lost 6 bases to trimming and J lost 2 bases; unmatched junction nucleotides: 8. The DNA for the CDR3 is TGCGCCAGCAGGGTATGGACAGGGGGCCGGAACTATGGCTACACCTTC. It is translated as CASRVWTGGRNYGYTF.

The V gene is TRBV9, the J gene TRBJ1-3; 9 positions match TRBD1. The CDR3 has 16 residues. Trimming at V came to 3 bases and at J to 2 bases, leaving 6 bases not matched to a gene. In germline, CDR1 is SGDLS, CDR2 YYNGEE. CDR3 in amino acids: CASSGGQGAAGNTIYF. The CDR3 region has the DNA TGTGCCAGCAGCGGGGGACAGGGTGCAGCTGGAAACACCATATATTTT.

This chain links TRBV16 with TRBJ2-1; possible D gene TRBD2, 5 bases. CDR1 is KGHSY and CDR2 is FQNENV in the germline V gene. The CDR3 sequence is 14 residues long. Trimming removed 4 bases from V and 6 bases from J, with 13 bases in between. CDR3 protein: CASSLSRGGNEQFF. Here the CDR3 DNA reads TGTGCCAGCAGCCTATCACGGGGTGGCAATGAGCAGTTCTTC.

The chain carries TRBV7-8 and TRBJ1-2; 7 nucleotides line up with TRBD1. The CDR3 sequence is 13 residues long. Losses at the gene ends were 4 bases for V and 1 base for J; bases not matched to a gene: 0. Germline V gene sequence: CDR1 SGHVS, CDR2 FQNEAQ. CDR3 protein: CASSWDSNYGYTF. The CDR3 region has the DNA TGTGCCAGCAGCTGGGACAGTAACTATGGCTACACCTTC. Looking up the rest from reference TRBV7-8 and TRBJ1-2 gives the full variable domain: GAGVSQSPRYKVAKRGQDVALRCDPISGHVSLFWYQQALGQGPEFLTYFQNEAQLDKSGLPSDRFFAERPEGSVSTLKIQRTQQEDSAVYLCASSWDSNYGYTFGSGTRLTVV.

This rearrangement joins TRBV7-3 to TRBJ2-2; perhaps TRBD2 as D (6 bases). Per the germline V gene, CDR1 is SGHTA and CDR2 is FQGTGA. CDR3 length: 14 amino acids. The V end was cut by 0 bases, the J end by 6 bases, with 8 bases between. The CDR3 loop reads CASSLTGGAGELFF. The CDR3 DNA reads as TGTGCCAGCAGCTTAACGGGGGGAGCCGGGGAGCTGTTTTTT.

This chain joins TRBV7-8 and TRBJ1-1, with 7 bases aligning to TRBD1. This CDR3 spans 14 amino acids. V dropped 4 bases and J dropped 6; count of bases not matched to a gene: 8. Germline-derived CDR1 and CDR2 are SGHVS and FQNEAQ. The CDR3 region is CASSSLDRDPEAFF. The CDR3 nucleotides are TGTGCCAGCAGCTCATTAGACAGGGACCCTGAAGCTTTCTTT.

This clone came up a few times. The chain employs TRBV3-1 (or the pseudogene TRBV3-2) and TRBJ2-7, with unresolved D. The CDR3 contains 12 residues. V was clipped by 2 bases and J by 0 bases, with 2 bases between them. The germline V gene encodes CDR1 LGHDT and CDR2 YNNKEL (reference sequence). The CDR3: CASSQRSYEQYF. The CDR3 coding sequence is TGTGCCAGCAGCCAACGCTCCTACGAGCAGTACTTC.

The V gene is TRBV6-1, the J gene TRBJ1-6; perhaps TRBD1 as D (6 bases). Germline V gene data show CDR1 as MNHNS and CDR2 as SASEGT. The CDR3 contains 15 residues. The V end lost 3 bases, the J end lost 5 bases, and 11 bases lay between the germline ends. DNA for the CDR3: TGTGCCAGCAGTGAGACAGGACGGGATAATTCACCCCTCCACTTT. Translating it yields CASSETGRDNSPLHF.

This clone was recorded once. The V and J genes are TRBV11-3 and TRBJ1-1, with D tentatively TRBD1 (5 bases). CDR1 is SGHNT, CDR2 YENEEA, per germline. V shed 0 bases and J shed 5 bases, with 13 bases lying between them. This CDR3 has 15 residues. CDR3 in amino acids: CASSLDWGHRTEAFF. CDR3 DNA: TGTGCCAGCAGCTTAGATTGGGGCCATCGTACTGAAGCTTTCTTT.

The chain carries TRBV4-1 and TRBJ2-7, with D tentatively TRBD1 (6 bases). The CDR3 length is 17 residues. Germline V gives CDR1 MGHRA, CDR2 YSYEKL. V gave up 1 base and J gave up 4 bases, with 20 bases separating them. CDR3 DNA: TGCGCCAGCAGCCAAGGGGGCCTTGCAGGGGTTTATTACGAGCAGTACTTC. It yields the protein CASSQGGLAGVYYEQYF.

The rearrangement links TRBV12-3 or TRBV12-4 to TRBJ1-3, with D uncertain. This CDR3 is 13 amino acids long. The germline V and J ends were trimmed by 5 bases and 8 bases, with 13 bases remaining between them. The CDR3 DNA sequence: TGTGCCAGCAGTCCCTCGGTTGTGGACACCATATATTTT. It translates to CASSPSVVDTIYF.

J is TRBJ2-7 and V is TRBV27; D is perhaps TRBD1 (5 bases). The germline V gene encodes CDR1 MNHEY and CDR2 SMNVEV (reference sequence). Trimming removed 4 bases from V and 2 bases from J, with 12 bases in between. The CDR3 length is 14 residues. The chain's CDR3 is CASSWGPPPYEQYF. In DNA form, the CDR3 reads TGTGCCAGCAGTTGGGGCCCGCCACCCTACGAGCAGTACTTC.

The V call is TRBV20-1, the J call TRBJ2-7, with D possibly being TRBD1 (5 bases). The CDR3 contains 11 residues. Germline V gene data show CDR1 as DFQATT and CDR2 as SNEGSKA (reference sequence). V lost 3 bases to trimming and J lost 7 bases, with 10 bases between them. The CDR3 DNA follows: TGCAGTGCTAGCTCCGACAGAGAGCAGTACTTC. This encodes CSASSDREQYF.

This sequence joins TRBV4-3 and TRBJ2-3; the D is unclear. There are 14 residues in the CDR3. The germline V gene encodes CDR1 LGHNA and CDR2 YSLEER. The V gene lost 4 bases and the J gene lost 6 bases, with 14 bases spanning the gap. The CDR3 DNA sequence: TGCGCCAGCAGCCTCCGACTGCCGCAGGATACGCAGTATTTT. Its protein is CASSLRLPQDTQYF.

This chain links TRBV6-2 or TRBV6-3 with TRBJ2-5; 8 bases fit TRBD2. J gave up 3 bases and V 6 bases, and 6 bases lay outside the gene matches. The CDR3 extends over 14 amino acids. CDR1 is MNHEY, CDR2 SVGEGT, per germline. Written as DNA, the CDR3 is TGTGCCAGCAGCCTAGTTAGCGGGGAAGAGACCCAGTACTTC. Translated, it gives CASSLVSGEETQYF.

This chain links TRBV3-1 (or the pseudogene TRBV3-2) with TRBJ1-4; D remains ambiguous. V lost 4 bases and J lost 2, with 8 bases in between. CDR1 and CDR2 (germline): LGHDT, YNNKEL (reference sequence). This CDR3 has 14 residues. For the CDR3, the DNA is TGTGCCAGCAGCCTCGACATCACTAATGAAAAACTGTTTTTT. It yields the protein CASSLDITNEKLFF.

V is TRBV7-2 and J is TRBJ2-1, with TRBD1 identical over 9 bases. J was trimmed by 5 bases and V by 6 bases; bases with no gene match: 2. This CDR3 has 13 residues. CDR1 is SGHTA, CDR2 FQGNSA, per germline. The CDR3, as DNA: TGTGCCAGCAGACAGGGGGCGAACAATGAGCAGTTCTTC. It encodes CASRQGANNEQFF.